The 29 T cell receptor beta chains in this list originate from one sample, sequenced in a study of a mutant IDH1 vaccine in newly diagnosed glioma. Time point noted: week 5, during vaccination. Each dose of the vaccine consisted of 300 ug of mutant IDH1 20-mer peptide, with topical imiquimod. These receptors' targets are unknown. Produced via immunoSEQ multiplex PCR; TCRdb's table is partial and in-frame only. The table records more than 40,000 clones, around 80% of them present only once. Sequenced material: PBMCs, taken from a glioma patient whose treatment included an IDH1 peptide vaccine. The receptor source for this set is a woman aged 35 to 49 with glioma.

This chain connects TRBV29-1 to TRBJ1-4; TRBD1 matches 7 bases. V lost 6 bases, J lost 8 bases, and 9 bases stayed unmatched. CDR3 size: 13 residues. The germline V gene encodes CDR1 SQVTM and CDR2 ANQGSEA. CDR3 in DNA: TGCAGCGTCCAAACGACAGGGAGGGAAAAACTGTTTTTT. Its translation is CSVQTTGREKLFF. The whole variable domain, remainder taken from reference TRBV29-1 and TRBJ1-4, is SAVISQKPSRDICQRGTSLTIQCQVDSQVTMMFWYRQQPGQSLTLIATANQGSEATYESGFVIDKFPISRPNLTFSTLTVSNMSPEDSSIYLCSVQTTGREKLFFGSGTQLSVL.

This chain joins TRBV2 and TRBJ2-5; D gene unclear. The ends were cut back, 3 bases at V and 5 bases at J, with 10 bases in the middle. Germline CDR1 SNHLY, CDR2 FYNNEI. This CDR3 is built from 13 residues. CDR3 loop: CASSDWGLETQYF. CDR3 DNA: TGTGCCAGCAGTGATTGGGGATTGGAGACCCAGTACTTC.

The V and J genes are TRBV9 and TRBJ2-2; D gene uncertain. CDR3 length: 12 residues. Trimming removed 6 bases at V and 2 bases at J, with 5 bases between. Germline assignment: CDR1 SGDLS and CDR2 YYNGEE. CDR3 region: CASNANTGELFF. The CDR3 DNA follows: TGTGCCAGCAACGCTAACACCGGGGAGCTGTTTTTT.

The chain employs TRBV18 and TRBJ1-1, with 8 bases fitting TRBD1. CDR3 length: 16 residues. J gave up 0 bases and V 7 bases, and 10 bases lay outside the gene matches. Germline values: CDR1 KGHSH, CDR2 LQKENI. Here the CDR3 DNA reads TGTGCCAGCTTCGGACAGGGTGGCGTTATGAACACTGAAGCTTTCTTT. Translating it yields CASFGQGGVMNTEAFF.

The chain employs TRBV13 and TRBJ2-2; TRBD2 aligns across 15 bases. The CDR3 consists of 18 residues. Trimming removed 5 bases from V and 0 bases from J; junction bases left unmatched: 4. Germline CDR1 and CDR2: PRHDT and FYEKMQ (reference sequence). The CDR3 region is CASSPGLAGGTNTGELFF. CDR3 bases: TGTGCCAGCAGCCCGGGACTAGCGGGGGGCACGAACACCGGGGAGCTGTTTTTT.

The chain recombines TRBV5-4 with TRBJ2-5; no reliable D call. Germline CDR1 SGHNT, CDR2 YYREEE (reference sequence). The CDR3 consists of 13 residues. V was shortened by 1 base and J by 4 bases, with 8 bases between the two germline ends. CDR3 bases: TGTGCCAGCAGCTTGATGGCTATAGAGACCCAGTACTTC. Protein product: CASSLMAIETQYF. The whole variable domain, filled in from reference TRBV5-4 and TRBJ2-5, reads ETGVTQSPTHLIKTRGQQVTLRCSSQSGHNTVSWYQQALGQGPQFIFQYYREEENGRGNFPPRFSGLQFPNYSSELNVNALELDDSALYLCASSLMAIETQYFGPGTRLLVL.

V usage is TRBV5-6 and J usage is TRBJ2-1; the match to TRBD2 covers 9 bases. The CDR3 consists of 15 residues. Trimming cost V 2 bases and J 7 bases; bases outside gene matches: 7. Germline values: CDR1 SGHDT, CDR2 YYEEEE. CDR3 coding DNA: TGTGCCAGCAGCTTAAGATGGACTAGCGATAATGAGCAGTTCTTC. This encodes CASSLRWTSDNEQFF.

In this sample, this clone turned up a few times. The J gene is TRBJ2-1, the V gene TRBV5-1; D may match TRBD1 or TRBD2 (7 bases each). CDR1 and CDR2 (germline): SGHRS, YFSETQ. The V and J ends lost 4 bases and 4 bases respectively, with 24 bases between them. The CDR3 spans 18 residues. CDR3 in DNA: TGCGCCAGCAGCCCGGGGGGAGGGGGCAGAAAGGTTTACAATGAGCAGTTCTTC. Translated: CASSPGGGGRKVYNEQFF.

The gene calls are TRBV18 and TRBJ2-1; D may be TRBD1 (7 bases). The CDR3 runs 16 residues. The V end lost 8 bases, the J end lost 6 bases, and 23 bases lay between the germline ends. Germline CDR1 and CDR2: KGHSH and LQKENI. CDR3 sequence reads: CASHHLEGARLNEQFF. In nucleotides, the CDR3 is TGTGCCAGCCATCACCTGGAGGGGGCGCGACTCAATGAGCAGTTCTTC.

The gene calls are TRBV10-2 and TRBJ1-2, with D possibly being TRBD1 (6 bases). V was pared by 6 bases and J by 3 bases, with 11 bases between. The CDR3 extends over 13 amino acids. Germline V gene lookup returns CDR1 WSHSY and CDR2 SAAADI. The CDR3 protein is CASRGASDYGYTF. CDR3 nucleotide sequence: TGCGCCAGCAGGGGGGCCTCCGACTATGGCTACACCTTC.

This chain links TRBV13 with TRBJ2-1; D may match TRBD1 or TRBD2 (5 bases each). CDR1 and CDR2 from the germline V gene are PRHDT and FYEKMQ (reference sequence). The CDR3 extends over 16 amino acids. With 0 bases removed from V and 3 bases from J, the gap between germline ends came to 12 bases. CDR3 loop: CASSLGRWDGYNEQFF. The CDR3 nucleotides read TGTGCCAGCAGCTTAGGCCGGTGGGACGGCTACAATGAGCAGTTCTTC.

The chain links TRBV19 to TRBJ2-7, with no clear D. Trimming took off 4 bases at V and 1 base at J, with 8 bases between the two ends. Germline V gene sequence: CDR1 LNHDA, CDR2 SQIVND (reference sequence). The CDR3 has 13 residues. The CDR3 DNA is TGTGCCAGTAGTACGACGGTTTCCTACGAGCAGTACTTC. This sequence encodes CASSTTVSYEQYF.

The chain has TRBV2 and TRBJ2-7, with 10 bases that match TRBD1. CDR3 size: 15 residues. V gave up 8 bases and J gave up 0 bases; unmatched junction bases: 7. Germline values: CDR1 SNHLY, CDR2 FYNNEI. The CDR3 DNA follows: TGTGCCAGCCAGCCGGACAGGGGGAGCTCCTACGAGCAGTACTTC. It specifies CASQPDRGSSYEQYF.

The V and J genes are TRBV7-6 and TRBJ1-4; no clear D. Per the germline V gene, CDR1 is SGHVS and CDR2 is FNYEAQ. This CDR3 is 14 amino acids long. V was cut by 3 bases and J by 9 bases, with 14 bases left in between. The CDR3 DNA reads TGTGCCAGCAGCTTGTACGTCTCCGAGAAAAAACTGTTTTTT. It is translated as CASSLYVSEKKLFF.

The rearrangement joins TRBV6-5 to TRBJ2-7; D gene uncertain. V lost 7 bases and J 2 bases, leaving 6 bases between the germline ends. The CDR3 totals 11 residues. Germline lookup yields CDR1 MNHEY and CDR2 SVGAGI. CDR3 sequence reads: CASTDTYEQYF. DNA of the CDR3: TGTGCCAGCACCGATACCTACGAGCAGTACTTC.

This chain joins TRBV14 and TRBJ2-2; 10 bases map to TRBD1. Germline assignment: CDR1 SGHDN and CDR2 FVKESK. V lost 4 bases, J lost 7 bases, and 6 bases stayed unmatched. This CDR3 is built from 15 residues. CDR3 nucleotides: TGTGCCAGCAGCCGACTTGGGACAGGGGACGGGGAGCTGTTTTTT. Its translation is CASSRLGTGDGELFF. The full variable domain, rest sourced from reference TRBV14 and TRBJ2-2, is EAGVTQFPSHSVIEKGQTVTLRCDPISGHDNLYWYRRVMGKEIKFLLHFVKESKQDESGMPNNRFLAERTGGTYSTLKVQPAELEDSGVYFCASSRLGTGDGELFFGEGSRLTVL.

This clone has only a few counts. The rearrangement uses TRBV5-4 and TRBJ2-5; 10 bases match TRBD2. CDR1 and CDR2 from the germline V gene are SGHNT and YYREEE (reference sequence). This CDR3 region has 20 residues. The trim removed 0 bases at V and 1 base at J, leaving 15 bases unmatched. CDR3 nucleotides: TGTGCCAGCAGCTTGGGCCTAGCGGGGGCCGGGCGGGACCTCCAAGAGACCCAGTACTTC. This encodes CASSLGLAGAGRDLQETQYF.

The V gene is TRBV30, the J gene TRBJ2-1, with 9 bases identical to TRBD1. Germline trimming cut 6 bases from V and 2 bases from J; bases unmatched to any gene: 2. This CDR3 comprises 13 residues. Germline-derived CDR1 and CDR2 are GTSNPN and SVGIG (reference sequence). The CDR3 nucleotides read TGTGCCTGCTGGGACAGGGCCTACAATGAGCAGTTCTTC. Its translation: CACWDRAYNEQFF.

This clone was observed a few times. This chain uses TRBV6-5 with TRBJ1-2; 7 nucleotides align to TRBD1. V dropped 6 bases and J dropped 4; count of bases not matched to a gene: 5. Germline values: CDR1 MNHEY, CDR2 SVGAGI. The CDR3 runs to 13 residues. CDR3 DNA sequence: TGTGCCAGCAGCGCCGGGACAGTCTATGGCTACACCTTC. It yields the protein CASSAGTVYGYTF.

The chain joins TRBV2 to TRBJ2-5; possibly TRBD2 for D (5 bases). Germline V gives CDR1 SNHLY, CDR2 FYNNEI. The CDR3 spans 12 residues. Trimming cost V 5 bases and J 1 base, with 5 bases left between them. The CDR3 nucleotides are TGTGCCAGCAGTAGCGGCCAAGAGACCCAGTACTTC. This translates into CASSSGQETQYF.

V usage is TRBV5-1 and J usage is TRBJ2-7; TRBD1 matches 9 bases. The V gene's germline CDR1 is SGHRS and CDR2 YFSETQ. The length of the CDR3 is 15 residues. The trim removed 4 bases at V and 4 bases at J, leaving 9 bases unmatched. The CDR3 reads CASSVQQGAFYEQYF. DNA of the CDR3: TGCGCCAGCAGCGTCCAACAGGGGGCGTTTTACGAGCAGTACTTC.

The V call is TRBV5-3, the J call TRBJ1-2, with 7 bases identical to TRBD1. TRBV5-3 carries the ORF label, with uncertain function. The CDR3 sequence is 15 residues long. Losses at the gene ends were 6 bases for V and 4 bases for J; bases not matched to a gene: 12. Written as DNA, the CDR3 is TGTGCCAGAAAGGCGACAGGGTCTAAAGTCTATGGCTACACCTTC. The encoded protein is CARKATGSKVYGYTF.

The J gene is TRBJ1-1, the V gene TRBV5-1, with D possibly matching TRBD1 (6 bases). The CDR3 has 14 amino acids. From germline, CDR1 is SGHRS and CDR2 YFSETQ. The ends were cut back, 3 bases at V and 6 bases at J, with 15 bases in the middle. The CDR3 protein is CASSSTEGGAEAFF. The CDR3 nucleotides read TGCGCCAGCAGCTCAACGGAGGGGGGGGCTGAAGCTTTCTTT.

The CDR3 sequence: CASSLGVGATYNEQFF. For the CDR3, the DNA is TGTGCCAGCAGCTTGGGGGTCGGGGCAACCTACAATGAGCAGTTCTTC. The chain employs TRBV5-4 and TRBJ2-1; perhaps D is TRBD1 or TRBD2 (5 bases each). This CDR3 is 16 amino acids long. The germline V gene has CDR1 SGHNT and CDR2 YYREEE (reference sequence). V lost 0 bases and J 2 bases, leaving 12 bases between the germline ends.

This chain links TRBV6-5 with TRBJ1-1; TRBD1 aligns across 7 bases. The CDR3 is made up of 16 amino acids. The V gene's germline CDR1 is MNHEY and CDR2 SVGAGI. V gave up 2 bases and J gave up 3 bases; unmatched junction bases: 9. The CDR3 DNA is TGTGCCAGCAGTTACGGAGCCTGGACAGGTTACACTGAAGCTTTCTTT. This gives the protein CASSYGAWTGYTEAFF.

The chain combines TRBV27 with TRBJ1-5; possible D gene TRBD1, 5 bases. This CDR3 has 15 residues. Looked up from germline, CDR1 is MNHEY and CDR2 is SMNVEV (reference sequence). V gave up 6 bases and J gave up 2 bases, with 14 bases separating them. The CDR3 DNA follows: TGTGCCAGCAGACAGGACTTCGCGCGCAATCAGCCCCAGCATTTT. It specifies CASRQDFARNQPQHF.

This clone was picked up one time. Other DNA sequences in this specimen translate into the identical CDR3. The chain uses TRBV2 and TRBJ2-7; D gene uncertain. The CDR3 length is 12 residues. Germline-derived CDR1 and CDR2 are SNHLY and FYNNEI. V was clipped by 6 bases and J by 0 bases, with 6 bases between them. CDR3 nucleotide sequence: TGTGCCAGCAGGCAGTCCTCCTACGAGCAGTACTTC. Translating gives CASRQSSYEQYF.

CDR3 in DNA: TGTGCCAGCAGCTCACCGGGACGGGGCGTCCCCCAGCATTTT. As protein: CASSSPGRGVPQHF. This rearrangement joins TRBV7-2 to TRBJ1-5, with D perhaps matching TRBD1 (5 bases). Trimming left V 4 bases short and J 10 bases short, with 17 bases between. The CDR3 runs 14 residues. From germline, CDR1 is SGHTA and CDR2 FQGNSA. The entire variable domain, with the rest obtained from reference TRBV7-2 and TRBJ1-5, is as follows: GAGVSQSPSNKVTEKGKDVELRCDPISGHTALYWYRQSLGQGLEFLIYFQGNSAPDKSGLPSDRFSAERTGGSVSTLTIQRTQQEDSAVYLCASSSPGRGVPQHFGDGTRLSIL.

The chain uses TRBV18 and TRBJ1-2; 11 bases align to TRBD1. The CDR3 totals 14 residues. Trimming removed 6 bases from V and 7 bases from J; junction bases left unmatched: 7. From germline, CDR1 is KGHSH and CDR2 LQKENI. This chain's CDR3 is CASSQGQGDIGYTF. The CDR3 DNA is TGTGCCAGCTCCCAGGGACAGGGGGACATTGGCTACACCTTC.